The 6 T cell receptor beta chains below were found in one sample sequenced in a study of blood T cell repertoires in COVID-19. Method: immunoSEQ multiplex PCR; TCRdb's copy keeps in-frame clones and lacks some. The sample comprises about 140,000 clones, more than 65% of which are singletons, and roughly 10% rests with the top ten. The source material was peripheral blood. These receptors originate from a man aged 55 to 69 with active or convalescent COVID-19.

The V and J genes are TRBV13 and TRBJ2-3, with D maybe TRBD2 (5 bases). Germline CDR1 PRHDT, CDR2 FYEKMQ (reference sequence). V gave up 5 bases and J gave up 0 bases, with 12 bases separating them. CDR3 length equals 15 residues. The DNA for the CDR3 is TGTGCCAGCAGCCCCACTAGGGCTAGCACAGATACGCAGTATTTT. It translates to CASSPTRASTDTQYF.

The gene calls are TRBV3-1 (or the pseudogene TRBV3-2) and TRBJ1-6, with D maybe TRBD1 (6 bases). This CDR3 comprises 14 residues. V shed 4 bases and J shed 8 bases, with 12 bases lying between them. Germline loops: CDR1 LGHDT, CDR2 YNNKEL (reference sequence). The CDR3 nucleotides are TGTGCCAGCAGCCCCCGCGGGGGCTATTCACCCCTCCACTTT. Protein product: CASSPRGGYSPLHF.

This clone was counted once. The chain recombines TRBV12-3 or TRBV12-4 with TRBJ2-2; D gene uncertain. Trimming cost V 6 bases and J 6 bases, with 11 bases left between them. There are 13 residues in the CDR3. The CDR3: CASRSGWSGELFF. The CDR3, as DNA: TGTGCCAGCAGGTCCGGGTGGTCCGGGGAGCTGTTTTTT.

V usage is TRBV2 and J usage is TRBJ1-5, with a weak D call TRBD1 (6 bases). V lost 7 bases and J 9 bases, leaving 19 bases between the germline ends. CDR3 size: 14 residues. Germline V gives CDR1 SNHLY, CDR2 FYNNEI. The CDR3 loop reads CASNREVNQGPQHF. The CDR3 DNA is TGTGCCAGCAACAGGGAAGTCAACCAGGGGCCCCAGCATTTT.

The chain recombines TRBV18 with TRBJ2-1; 12 bases align to TRBD2. This CDR3 region has 14 residues. Unmatched junction bases numbered 0, after V lost 5 bases and J lost 4 bases. Germline CDR1 KGHSH, CDR2 LQKENI. CDR3 sequence: CASSGTSGYNEQFF. DNA of the CDR3: TGTGCCAGCTCAGGGACTAGCGGGTACAATGAGCAGTTCTTC.

The chain joins TRBV15 to TRBJ1-2; 8 bases fit TRBD1. Germline-derived CDR1 and CDR2 are LNHNV and YYDKDF (reference sequence). V was pared by 3 bases and J by 2 bases, with 8 bases of the junction left unmatched. The CDR3 sequence is 16 residues long. In nucleotides, the CDR3 is TGTGCCACCAGCAGGGCCGGGACAGGAAGAAACTATGGCTACACCTTC. The encoded protein is CATSRAGTGRNYGYTF.